These 5 T cell receptor beta chains were all obtained from the same sample, sequenced in a study of blood T cells in healthy people across ages. A sample-barcoded 5' primer and a J-beta primer mix were used in a second PCR of roughly 7 to 12 cycles. TCRdb reanalysed the 5' RACE reads using MiXCR and keeps one entry per CDR3 protein. This table holds about 1.7 million distinct CDR3 sequences, over 25% found once. Sequenced input: blood. The origin of the receptors is a woman aged 30 to 39 in good health.

The chain has TRBV29-1 and TRBJ2-7; the D is unclear. The V end lost 2 bases, the J end lost 2 bases, and 16 bases lay between the germline ends. Germline values: CDR1 SQVTM, CDR2 ANQGSEA. CDR3 length: 15 residues. DNA for the CDR3: TGCAGCGTTGAAAGTAGTCCCGACCTCCCCTACGAGCAGTACTTC. Translation gives CSVESSPDLPYEQYF.

In its sample, this clonotype was seen many times. This chain uses TRBV6-5 with TRBJ2-3; D might be TRBD1 (5 bases). The germline V gene encodes CDR1 MNHEY and CDR2 SVGAGI. The CDR3 totals 15 residues. V dropped 5 bases and J dropped 3 bases, with 15 bases sitting between them. CDR3 loop: CASSPRGARTDTQYF. The DNA of the CDR3 is TGTGCCAGCAGTCCCCGTGGGGCTAGAACAGATACGCAGTATTTT.

The chain uses TRBV5-1 and TRBJ1-5; a weak D match, TRBD1 (5 bases). Germline V gene data show CDR1 as SGHRS and CDR2 as YFSETQ. The CDR3 is made up of 16 amino acids. Between the trimmed V and J ends, which lost 0 bases and 7 bases, there was a span of 17 bases. The CDR3 loop reads CASSLVPGGSNQPQHF. In DNA form, the CDR3 reads TGCGCCAGCAGCTTGGTTCCGGGGGGGTCTAACCAGCCCCAGCATTTT. The variable domain in full, completed from reference TRBV5-1 and TRBJ1-5, reads KAGVTQTPRYLIKTRGQQVTLSCSPISGHRSVSWYQQTPGQGLQFLFEYFSETQRNKGNFPGRFSGRQFSNSRSEMNVSTLELGDSALYLCASSLVPGGSNQPQHFGDGTRLSIL.

This chain joins TRBV13 and TRBJ2-1; 9 bases match TRBD1. V dropped 9 bases and J dropped 2; count of bases not matched to a gene: 14. CDR1 is PRHDT and CDR2 is FYEKMQ in the germline V gene (reference sequence). This CDR3 is built from 17 residues. The CDR3 reads CASHIRTGANPYNEQFF. CDR3 bases: TGTGCCAGTCATATTCGGACAGGGGCTAACCCCTACAATGAGCAGTTCTTC.

As concerns this clonotype: Being one base from a much bigger clone, this may be a read error. The V call is TRBV5-5, the J call TRBJ1-2; 7 positions agree with TRBD1. The CDR3 contains 13 residues. In germline, CDR1 is SGHKS, CDR2 YYEKEE (reference sequence). The CDR3 DNA reads TGTGCCGGCAGGGGGACGGATAACTATGGCTACACCTTC. Amino acid sequence: CAGRGTDNYGYTF.